This T cell receptor beta chain was documented in a study of cytomegalovirus exposure and HLA in healthy donors. Both 60 Vbeta primers and 13 Jbeta primers went into the PCR. Original analysis: Around 80 million unique TCR beta chains, around 10 million of them shared, were counted by a later analysis. Assay used: immunoSEQ multiplex PCR; TCRdb lists only in-frame clones, some missing. The D gene and trimming were derived from the DNA, and the V and J assignments and clone size from that table. The sample includes around 250,000 clones, about 93% of them seen just once. J was trimmed by 3 bases and V by 4 bases; bases with no gene match: 3. In germline, CDR1 is SGHNT, CDR2 YYREEE (reference sequence). The CDR3 extends over 14 amino acids.

This receptor was taken from a girl aged 2-10 years in good health and CMV-seronegative. The genes are TRBV5-4 and TRBJ2-5, with 10 bases identical to TRBD1. The sample comprised PBMCs. DNA of the CDR3: TGTGCCAGCAGCCTCGGGACAGGGGAAGAGACCCAGTACTTC. This translates into CASSLGTGEETQYF.